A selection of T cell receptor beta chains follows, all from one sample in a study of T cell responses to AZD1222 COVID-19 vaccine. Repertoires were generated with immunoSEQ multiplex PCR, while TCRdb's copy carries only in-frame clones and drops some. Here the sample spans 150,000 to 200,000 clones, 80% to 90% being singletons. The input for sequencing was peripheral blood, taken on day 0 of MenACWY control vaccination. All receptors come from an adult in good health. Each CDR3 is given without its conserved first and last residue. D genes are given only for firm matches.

ASSLLANTGELF | 12 | TRBJ2-2 | TRBD2 | TRBV6-2/TRBV6-3
ASSRDMTNYGYT | 12 | TRBJ1-2 | NA | TRBV5-1
ASSASDGTRSYNEQF | 15 | TRBJ2-1 | TRBD2 | TRBV5-5
ATRSTGGHNEQF | 12 | TRBJ2-1 | TRBD1 | TRBV24-1
ASSARGGLAGGQHEQY | 16 | TRBJ2-7 | TRBD2 | TRBV11-2
ASSLGGNIPYEQY | 13 | TRBJ2-7 | NA | TRBV28
ASSEQGGTGGATLH | 14 | TRBJ1-6 | TRBD1 | TRBV25-1
ASSRDGAYNSPLH | 13 | TRBJ1-6 | NA | TRBV5-4
ASSQDGQSGAF | 11 | TRBJ1-1 | NA | TRBV4-2
ASRSMDGPNQPQH | 13 | TRBJ1-5 | NA | TRBV19
ASSQRLAGDQETQY | 14 | TRBJ2-5 | TRBD2 | TRBV7-9
ASRVSGSNTGELF | 13 | TRBJ2-2 | TRBD2 | TRBV19
ASSPQGRDYGYT | 12 | TRBJ1-2 | TRBD1 | TRBV28
ASSMRKGSYEQY | 12 | TRBJ2-7 | NA | TRBV19
ASLGDREYEQY | 11 | TRBJ2-7 | TRBD1 | TRBV7-9
ATSETVNYGYT | 11 | TRBJ1-2 | NA | TRBV24-1
ASRPPRPTNTEAF | 13 | TRBJ1-1 | NA | TRBV6-5
ASSERDRDYNEQF | 13 | TRBJ2-1 | TRBD1 | TRBV2
ASSSTGQPAAVGIRD | 15 | TRBJ2-7 | NA | TRBV7-8
AWSPRDTFYGYT | 12 | TRBJ1-2 | NA | TRBV30
ASSFGLLSTEAF | 12 | TRBJ1-1 | NA | TRBV7-9
ASSLGSDTGELF | 12 | TRBJ2-2 | NA | TRBV6-2/TRBV6-3
ASSPISAGEGYT | 12 | TRBJ1-2 | NA | TRBV18
ASSRPTGGGVGNTEAF | 16 | TRBJ1-1 | TRBD1 | TRBV4-1
ASRATGPNSPLH | 12 | TRBJ1-6 | NA | TRBV7-2
ATRPDTLAKNIQY | 13 | TRBJ2-4 | NA | TRBV10-3